This TCR beta chain was recorded in a study of shared clonotypes between healthy human individuals. The study ran the assay at deep level. The data were produced by immunoSEQ multiplex PCR, yet TCRdb's version contains in-frame clones alone and is incomplete. The data contain around 430,000 clones, 79% of them singletons. This clone was observed a few times. V shed 3 bases, J shed 6 bases, and the junction held 1 base outside the gene matches. CDR3 size: 13 residues. Germline-derived CDR1 and CDR2 are LNHDA and SQIVND (reference sequence). The chain links TRBV19 to TRBJ2-2; TRBD1 aligns across 7 bases. The clonotype comes from a woman aged 35 to 49 in good health. Some clones in this sample may be carry-over from other donors' samples. The sample comprised PBMCs. For the CDR3, the DNA is TGTGCCAGTAGTATGACAGGGCCCGGGGAGCTGTTTTTT. This codes for CASSMTGPGELFF.